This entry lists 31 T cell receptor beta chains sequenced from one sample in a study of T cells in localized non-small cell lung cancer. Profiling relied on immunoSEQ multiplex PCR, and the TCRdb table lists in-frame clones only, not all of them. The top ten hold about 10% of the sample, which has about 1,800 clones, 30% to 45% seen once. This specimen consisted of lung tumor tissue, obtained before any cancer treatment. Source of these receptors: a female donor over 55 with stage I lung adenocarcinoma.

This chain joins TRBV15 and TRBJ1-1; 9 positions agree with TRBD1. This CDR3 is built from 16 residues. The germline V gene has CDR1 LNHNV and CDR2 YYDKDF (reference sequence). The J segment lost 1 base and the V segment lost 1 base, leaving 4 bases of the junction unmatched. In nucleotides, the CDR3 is TGTGCCACCAGCAGAGGGGCGACAGGGGGGAACACTGAAGCTTTCTTT. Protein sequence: CATSRGATGGNTEAFF.

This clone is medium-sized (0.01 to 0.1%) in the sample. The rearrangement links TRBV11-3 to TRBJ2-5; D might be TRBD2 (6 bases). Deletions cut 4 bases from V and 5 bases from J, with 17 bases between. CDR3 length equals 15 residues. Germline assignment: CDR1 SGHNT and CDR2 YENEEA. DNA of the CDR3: TGTGCCAGCAGCTCCGGGACTCCGGGGGTGGAGACCCAGTACTTC. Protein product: CASSSGTPGVETQYF.

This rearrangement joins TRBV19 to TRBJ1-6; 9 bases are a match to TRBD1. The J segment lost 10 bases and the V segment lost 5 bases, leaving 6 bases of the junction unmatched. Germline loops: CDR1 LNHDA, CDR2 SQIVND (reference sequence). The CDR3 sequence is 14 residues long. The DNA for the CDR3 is TGTGCCAGTAGTCCCGGGACAGGGAAATCACCCCTCCACTTT. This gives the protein CASSPGTGKSPLHF.

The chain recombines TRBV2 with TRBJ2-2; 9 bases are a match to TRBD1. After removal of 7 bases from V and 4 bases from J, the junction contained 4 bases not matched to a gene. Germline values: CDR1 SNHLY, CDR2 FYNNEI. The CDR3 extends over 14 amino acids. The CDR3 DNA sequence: TGTGCCAGCATCGGGACAGGGCGCACCGGGGAGCTGTTTTTT. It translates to CASIGTGRTGELFF.

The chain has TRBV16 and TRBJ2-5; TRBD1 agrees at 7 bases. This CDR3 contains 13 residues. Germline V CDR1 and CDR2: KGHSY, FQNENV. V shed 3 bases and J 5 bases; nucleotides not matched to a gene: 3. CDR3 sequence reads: CASSQETGETQYF. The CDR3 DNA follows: TGTGCCAGCAGCCAGGAGACAGGGGAGACCCAGTACTTC.

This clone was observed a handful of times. The CDR3 bases are TGTGCCAGCAGCTTGAGGGCGCAGGGTGGCTCCTACGAGCAGTACTTC. Translation gives CASSLRAQGGSYEQYF. The chain has TRBV11-3 and TRBJ2-7, with D perhaps matching TRBD1 or TRBD2 (5 bases each). Trimming removed 3 bases from V and 0 bases from J, with 15 bases in between. Germline V gene data show CDR1 as SGHNT and CDR2 as YENEEA. The CDR3 spans 16 residues.

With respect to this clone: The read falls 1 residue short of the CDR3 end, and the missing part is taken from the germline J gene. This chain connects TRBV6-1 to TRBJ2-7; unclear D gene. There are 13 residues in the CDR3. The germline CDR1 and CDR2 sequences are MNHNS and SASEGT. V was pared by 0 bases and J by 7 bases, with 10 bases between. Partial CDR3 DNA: TGTGCCAGCAGTGAAGCGGGTAGTTGGGAGCAGTAC. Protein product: CASSEAGSWEQY. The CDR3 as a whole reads CASSEAGSWEQYF.

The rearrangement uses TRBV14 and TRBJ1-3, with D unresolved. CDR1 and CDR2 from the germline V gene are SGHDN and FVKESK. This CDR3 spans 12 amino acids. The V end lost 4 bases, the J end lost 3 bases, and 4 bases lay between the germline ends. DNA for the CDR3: TGTGCCAGCAGCCTTGTTGGAAACACCATATATTTT. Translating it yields CASSLVGNTIYF.

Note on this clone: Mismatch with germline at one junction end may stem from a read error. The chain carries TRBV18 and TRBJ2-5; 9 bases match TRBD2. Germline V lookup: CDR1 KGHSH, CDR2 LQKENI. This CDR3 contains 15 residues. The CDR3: CTSSSTLAGEETQYF. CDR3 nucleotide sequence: TGTACCAGCTCAAGCACGTTAGCGGGAGAAGAGACCCAGTACTTC.

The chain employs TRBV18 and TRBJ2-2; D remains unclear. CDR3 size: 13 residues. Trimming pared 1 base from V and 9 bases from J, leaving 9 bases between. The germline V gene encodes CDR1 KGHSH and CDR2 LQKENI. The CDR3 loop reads CASSPLVGRELFF. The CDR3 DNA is TGTGCCAGCTCACCACTAGTGGGCCGGGAGCTGTTTTTT.

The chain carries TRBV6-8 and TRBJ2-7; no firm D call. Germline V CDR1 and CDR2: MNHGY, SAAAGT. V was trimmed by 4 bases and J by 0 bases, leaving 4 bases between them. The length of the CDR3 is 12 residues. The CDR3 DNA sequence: TGTGCCAGCAGTTCTATCTCCTACGAGCAGTACTTC. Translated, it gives CASSSISYEQYF.

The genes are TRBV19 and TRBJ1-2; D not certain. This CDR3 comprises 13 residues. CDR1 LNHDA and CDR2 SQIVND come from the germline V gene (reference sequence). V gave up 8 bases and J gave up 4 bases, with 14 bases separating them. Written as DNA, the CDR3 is TGTGCCAGTCACCGACGGAATCTCTATGGCTACACCTTC. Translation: CASHRRNLYGYTF.

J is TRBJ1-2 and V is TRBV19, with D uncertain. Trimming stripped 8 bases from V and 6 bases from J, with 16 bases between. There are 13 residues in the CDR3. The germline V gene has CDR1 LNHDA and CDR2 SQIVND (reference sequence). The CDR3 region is CASAPTRADGYTF. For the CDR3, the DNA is TGTGCCAGTGCCCCGACAAGGGCGGATGGCTACACCTTC.

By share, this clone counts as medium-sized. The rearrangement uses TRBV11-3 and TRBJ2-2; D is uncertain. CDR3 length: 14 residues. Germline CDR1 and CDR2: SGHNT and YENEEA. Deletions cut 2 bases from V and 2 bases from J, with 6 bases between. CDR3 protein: CASSLNRNTGELFF. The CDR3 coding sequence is TGTGCCAGCAGCTTAAACAGAAACACCGGGGAGCTGTTTTTT.

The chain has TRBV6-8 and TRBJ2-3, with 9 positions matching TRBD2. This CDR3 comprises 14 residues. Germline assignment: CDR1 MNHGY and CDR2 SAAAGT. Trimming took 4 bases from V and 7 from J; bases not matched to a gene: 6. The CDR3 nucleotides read TGTGCCAGCAGTTCGGCGGGGGGGGTGAATACGCAGTATTTT. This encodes CASSSAGGVNTQYF.

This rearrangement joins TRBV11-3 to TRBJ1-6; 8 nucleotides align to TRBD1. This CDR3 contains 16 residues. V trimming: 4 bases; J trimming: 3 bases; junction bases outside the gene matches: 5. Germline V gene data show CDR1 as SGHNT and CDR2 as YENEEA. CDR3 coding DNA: TGTGCCAGCAGCTCCGGACAGGGTTTCTATAATTCACCCCTCCACTTT. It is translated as CASSSGQGFYNSPLHF.

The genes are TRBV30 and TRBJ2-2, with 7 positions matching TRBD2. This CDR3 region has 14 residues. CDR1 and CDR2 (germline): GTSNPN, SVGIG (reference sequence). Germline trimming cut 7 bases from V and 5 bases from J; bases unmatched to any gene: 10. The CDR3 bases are TGTGCCTCTGTAGCGGGCTTGGTGACCGGGGAGCTGTTTTTT. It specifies CASVAGLVTGELFF. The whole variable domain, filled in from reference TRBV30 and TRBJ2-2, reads SQTIHQWPATLVQPVGSPLSLECTVEGTSNPNLYWYRQAAGRGLQLLFYSVGIGQISSEVPQNLSASRPQDRQFILSSKKLLLSDSGFYLCASVAGLVTGELFFGEGSRLTVL.

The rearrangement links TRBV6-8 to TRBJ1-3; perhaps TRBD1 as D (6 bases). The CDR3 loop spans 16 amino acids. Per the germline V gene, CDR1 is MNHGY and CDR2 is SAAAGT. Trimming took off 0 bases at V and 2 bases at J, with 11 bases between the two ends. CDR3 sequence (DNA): TGTGCCAGCAGTTACTCGTCGGGGGGCCCTGGAAACACCATATATTTT. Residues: CASSYSSGGPGNTIYF.

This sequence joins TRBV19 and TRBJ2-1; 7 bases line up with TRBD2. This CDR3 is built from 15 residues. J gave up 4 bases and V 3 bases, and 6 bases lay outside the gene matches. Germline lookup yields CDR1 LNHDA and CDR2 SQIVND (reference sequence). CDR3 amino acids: CASSMELASYNEQFF. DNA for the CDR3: TGTGCCAGTAGTATGGAACTAGCGAGTTACAATGAGCAGTTCTTC.

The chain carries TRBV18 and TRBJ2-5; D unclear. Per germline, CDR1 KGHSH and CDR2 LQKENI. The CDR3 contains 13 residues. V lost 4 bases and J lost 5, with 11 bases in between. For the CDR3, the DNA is TGTGCCAGCTCACTTACGTTCGGGGAGACCCAGTACTTC. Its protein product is CASSLTFGETQYF.

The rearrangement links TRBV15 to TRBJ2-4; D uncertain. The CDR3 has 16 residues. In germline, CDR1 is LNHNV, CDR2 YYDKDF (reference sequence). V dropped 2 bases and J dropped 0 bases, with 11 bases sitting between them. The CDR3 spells CATSRSPELAKNIQYF. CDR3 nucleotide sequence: TGTGCCACCAGCAGATCCCCCGAACTAGCCAAAAACATTCAGTACTTC. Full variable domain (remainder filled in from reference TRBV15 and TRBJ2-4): DAMVIQNPRYQVTQFGKPVTLSCSQTLNHNVMYWYQQKSSQAPKLLFHYYDKDFNNEADTPDNFQSRRPNTSFCFLDIRSPGLGDTAMYLCATSRSPELAKNIQYFGAGTRLSVL.

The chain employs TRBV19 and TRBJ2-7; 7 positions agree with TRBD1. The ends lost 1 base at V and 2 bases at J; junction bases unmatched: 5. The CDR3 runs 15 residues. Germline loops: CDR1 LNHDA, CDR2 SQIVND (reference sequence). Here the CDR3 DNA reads TGTGCCAGTAGTATAGCAGAAACAGGGGCCTACGAGCAGTACTTC. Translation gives CASSIAETGAYEQYF.

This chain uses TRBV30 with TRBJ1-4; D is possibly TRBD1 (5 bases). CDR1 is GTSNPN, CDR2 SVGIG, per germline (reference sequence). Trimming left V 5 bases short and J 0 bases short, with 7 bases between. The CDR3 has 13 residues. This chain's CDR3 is CAWDSATNEKLFF. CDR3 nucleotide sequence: TGTGCCTGGGACAGTGCAACTAATGAAAAACTGTTTTTT.

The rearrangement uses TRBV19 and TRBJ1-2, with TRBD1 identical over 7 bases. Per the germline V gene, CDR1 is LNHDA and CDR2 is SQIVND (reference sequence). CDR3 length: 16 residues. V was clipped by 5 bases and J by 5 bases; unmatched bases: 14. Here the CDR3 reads CASSHGVGDRAYGYTF. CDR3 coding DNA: TGTGCCAGTAGTCACGGAGTGGGGGACAGAGCTTATGGCTACACCTTC. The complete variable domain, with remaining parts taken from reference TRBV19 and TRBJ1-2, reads DGGITQSPKYLFRKEGQNVTLSCEQNLNHDAMYWYRQDPGQGLRLIYYSQIVNDFQKGDIAEGYSVSREKKESFPLTVTSAQKNPTAFYLCASSHGVGDRAYGYTFGSGTRLTVV.

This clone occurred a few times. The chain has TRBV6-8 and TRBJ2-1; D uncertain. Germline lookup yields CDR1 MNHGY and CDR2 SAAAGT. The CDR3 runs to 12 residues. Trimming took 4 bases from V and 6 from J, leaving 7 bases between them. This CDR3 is CASSLLGNEQFF. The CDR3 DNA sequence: TGTGCCAGCAGTTTATTGGGCAATGAGCAGTTCTTC.

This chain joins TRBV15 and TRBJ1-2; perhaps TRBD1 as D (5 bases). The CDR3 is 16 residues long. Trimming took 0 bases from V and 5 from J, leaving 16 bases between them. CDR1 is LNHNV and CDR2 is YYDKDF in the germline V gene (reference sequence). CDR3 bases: TGTGCCACCAGCAGAGATAGGGGCAGTTCAACTTATGGCTACACCTTC. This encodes CATSRDRGSSTYGYTF.

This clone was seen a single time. For the CDR3, the DNA is TGTGCCAGTAGTATAACCGTGCCCTATGGCTACACCTTC. This sequence encodes CASSITVPYGYTF. V gene TRBV19 combines with J gene TRBJ1-2; no definite D call. Germline values: CDR1 LNHDA, CDR2 SQIVND (reference sequence). V lost 2 bases to trimming and J lost 4 bases, with 8 bases between them. The CDR3 spans 13 residues.

The DNA for the CDR3 is TGTGCCAGCAGCCCCCCGGGACCCAGGGAGACCCAGTACTTC. Translating gives CASSPPGPRETQYF. The J gene is TRBJ2-5, the V gene TRBV6-8; D may correspond to TRBD1 or TRBD2 (5 bases each). CDR1 is MNHGY and CDR2 is SAAAGT in the germline V gene. The CDR3 length is 14 residues. V gave up 6 bases and J gave up 5 bases, with 16 bases separating them.

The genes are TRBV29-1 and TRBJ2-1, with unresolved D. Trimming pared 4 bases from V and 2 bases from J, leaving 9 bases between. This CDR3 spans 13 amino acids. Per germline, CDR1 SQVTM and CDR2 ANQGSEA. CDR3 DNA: TGCAGCGTTGCCAGCCATACCTACAATGAGCAGTTCTTC. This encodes CSVASHTYNEQFF.

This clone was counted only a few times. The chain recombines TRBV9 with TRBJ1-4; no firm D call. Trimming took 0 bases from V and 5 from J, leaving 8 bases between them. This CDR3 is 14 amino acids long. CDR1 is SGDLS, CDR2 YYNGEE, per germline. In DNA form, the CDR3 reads TGTGCCAGCAGCGTAGCAGGAGGAAATGAAAAACTGTTTTTT. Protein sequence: CASSVAGGNEKLFF.

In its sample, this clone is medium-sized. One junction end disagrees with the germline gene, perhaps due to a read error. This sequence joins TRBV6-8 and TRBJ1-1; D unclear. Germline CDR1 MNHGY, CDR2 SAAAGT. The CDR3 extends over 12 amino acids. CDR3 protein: CAISSGNTEAFF. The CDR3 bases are TGTGCCATCAGTTCAGGGAACACTGAAGCTTTCTTT.